Shown below are 19 T cell receptor beta chains from a single sample sequenced in a study of T-cell memory formation after mild COVID-19. TCRdb reprocessed the 5' RACE reads with MiXCR, giving one entry per CDR3 protein. Of approximately 410,000 distinct CDR3 sequences in the sample, under 25% are singletons; the top ten hold around 13%. The material sequenced was PBMCs or a T cell subset sorted from them (not recorded which). These receptors were obtained from an adult woman who had mild COVID-19 (a few samples of this study predate the infection). Cell type and time point are not known.

This clonotype was counted between two and nine times. This chain uses TRBV12-3 or TRBV12-4 with TRBJ1-2; the D gene is possibly TRBD1 (6 bases). Trimming removed 9 bases at V and 6 bases at J, with 14 bases between. This CDR3 has 12 residues. CDR3 bases: TGTGCCAGTACCCGGACAGATCATGGCTACACCTTC. This codes for CASTRTDHGYTF.

This clonotype was seen repeatedly, ten times or more. The V and J genes are TRBV7-8 and TRBJ2-5; 9 bases are a match to TRBD2. Germline lookup yields CDR1 SGHVS and CDR2 FQNEAQ. CDR3 length: 17 amino acids. V dropped 1 base and J dropped 4; count of bases not matched to a gene: 10. CDR3 nucleotide sequence: TGTGCCAGCAGCTTAGATTTGAGTAGCGGGAGCGGAGAGACCCAGTACTTC. It yields the protein CASSLDLSSGSGETQYF.

This clonotype occurred a few times. This rearrangement joins TRBV7-9 to TRBJ1-1; 7 positions match TRBD1. The CDR3 is 15 residues long. Germline V gene sequence: CDR1 SEHNR, CDR2 FQNEAQ (reference sequence). Trimming cost V 3 bases and J 3 bases; bases outside gene matches: 7. The CDR3 protein is CASSFRRGRDTEAFF. The DNA for the CDR3 is TGTGCCAGCAGCTTCAGGAGGGGGCGCGACACTGAAGCTTTCTTT. Full variable domain (missing parts from reference TRBV7-9 and TRBJ1-1): DTGVSQNPRHKITKRGQNVTFRCDPISEHNRLYWYRQTLGQGPEFLTYFQNEAQLEKSRLLSDRFSAERPKGSFSTLEIQRTEQGDSAMYLCASSFRRGRDTEAFFGQGTRLTVV.

V and J are TRBV20-1 and TRBJ2-3, with D maybe TRBD1 (6 bases). V dropped 1 base and J dropped 6 bases, with 17 bases sitting between them. The CDR3 contains 15 residues. Germline V gives CDR1 DFQATT, CDR2 SNEGSKA (reference sequence). CDR3 nucleotides: TGCAGTGCTAGAGGCTTGACAGGAGCCCCCGATACGCAGTATTTT. Encoded protein: CSARGLTGAPDTQYF.

The V and J genes are TRBV4-3 and TRBJ2-1, with TRBD1 matching over 9 bases. This CDR3 has 15 residues. J was trimmed by 7 bases and V by 1 base; bases with no gene match: 5. CDR1 and CDR2 (germline): LGHNA, YSLEER. CDR3 DNA sequence: TGCGCCAGCAGCCAAGGAGGACAGGGGCGGAATGAGCAGTTCTTC. Amino acid sequence: CASSQGGQGRNEQFF.

This chain joins TRBV13 and TRBJ1-1, with D unclear. Germline assignment: CDR1 PRHDT and CDR2 FYEKMQ (reference sequence). The length of the CDR3 is 15 residues. V lost 1 base and J lost 4, with 13 bases in between. The CDR3 DNA sequence: TGTGCCAGCAGCTTAGCCTTTGGCCGTCCCACTGAAGCTTTCTTT. Translation gives CASSLAFGRPTEAFF.

This sequence joins TRBV6-6 and TRBJ2-5, with D possibly TRBD2 on 6 matching bases. The CDR3 contains 12 residues. Germline lookup yields CDR1 MNHNY and CDR2 SVGAGI (reference sequence). Trimming stripped 4 bases from V and 3 bases from J, with 6 bases between. The CDR3 DNA follows: TGTGCCAGCAGTTGGGGGGAAGAGACCCAGTACTTC. It encodes CASSWGEETQYF.

The V gene is TRBV5-1, the J gene TRBJ2-7; D unclear. With 2 bases removed from V and 2 bases from J, the gap between germline ends came to 8 bases. CDR3 length equals 13 residues. Per the germline V gene, CDR1 is SGHRS and CDR2 is YFSETQ. The CDR3 bases are TGCGCCAGCAGCTTCGCGGAGACCTACGAGCAGTACTTC. Its protein is CASSFAETYEQYF.

This rearrangement joins TRBV25-1 to TRBJ2-7, with D possibly TRBD1 on 6 matching bases. Germline lookup yields CDR1 MGHDK and CDR2 SYGVNS. This CDR3 is built from 13 residues. V was trimmed by 3 bases and J by 7 bases, leaving 13 bases between them. The CDR3 reads CASSDLDSDEQYF. The DNA of the CDR3 is TGTGCCAGCAGTGACCTGGACAGTGATGAGCAGTACTTC.

The chain employs TRBV12-3 or TRBV12-4 and TRBJ2-5, with 8 bases that match TRBD1. There are 15 residues in the CDR3. Trimming took 3 bases from V and 4 from J; bases not matched to a gene: 7. The CDR3 protein is CASSFRTGYGETQYF. CDR3 nucleotide sequence: TGTGCCAGCAGTTTTCGGACAGGGTACGGAGAGACCCAGTACTTC.

This chain uses TRBV15 with TRBJ2-1, with D possibly being TRBD2 (5 bases). The V gene's germline CDR1 is LNHNV and CDR2 YYDKDF (reference sequence). Trimming stripped 0 bases from V and 3 bases from J, with 9 bases between. The CDR3 length is 15 residues. This CDR3 is CATSRDARGYNEQFF. The CDR3 nucleotides read TGTGCCACCAGCAGAGACGCCCGGGGCTACAATGAGCAGTTCTTC.

The chain joins TRBV30 to TRBJ1-5; no reliable D call. Germline V CDR1 and CDR2: GTSNPN, SVGIG (reference sequence). This CDR3 region has 14 residues. V lost 7 bases and J 3 bases, leaving 16 bases between the germline ends. The CDR3 DNA reads TGTGCCTCTTCAACTGCAGTTCTCAATCAGCCCCAGCATTTT. Translation gives CASSTAVLNQPQHF. Drawing the rest from reference TRBV30 and TRBJ1-5, the complete variable domain is SQTIHQWPATLVQPVGSPLSLECTVEGTSNPNLYWYRQAAGRGLQLLFYSVGIGQISSEVPQNLSASRPQDRQFILSSKKLLLSDSGFYLCASSTAVLNQPQHFGDGTRLSIL.

There are many counts of this clonotype. The rearrangement links TRBV7-6 to TRBJ2-3; 8 nucleotides agree with TRBD2. After removal of 7 bases from V and 6 bases from J, the junction contained 9 bases not matched to a gene. Germline V CDR1 and CDR2: SGHVS, FNYEAQ. The CDR3 is made up of 14 amino acids. The CDR3 nucleotides are TGTGCCAGCACCTTCGGGGGGGCCATGGATACGCAGTATTTT. It encodes CASTFGGAMDTQYF.

This chain joins TRBV7-9 and TRBJ2-2; no definite D call. CDR1 and CDR2 from the germline V gene are SEHNR and FQNEAQ (reference sequence). The CDR3 has 14 residues. V dropped 5 bases and J dropped 6 bases, with 13 bases sitting between them. The CDR3 sequence: CASSPGRLPGELFF. CDR3 nucleotide sequence: TGTGCCAGCAGCCCGGGCAGGTTACCCGGGGAGCTGTTTTTT.

This clonotype has more than one count but fewer than ten. This chain links TRBV20-1 with TRBJ1-1; TRBD1 matches at 8 bases. Germline V CDR1 and CDR2: DFQATT, SNEGSKA (reference sequence). V was pared by 0 bases and J by 4 bases, with 4 bases of the junction left unmatched. This CDR3 is 14 amino acids long. The DNA of the CDR3 is TGCAGTGCTAGAGACGACAGGGGATCCACTGAAGCTTTCTTT. Translating gives CSARDDRGSTEAFF.

The chain couples TRBV4-2 to TRBJ2-5, with D perhaps matching TRBD2 (6 bases). Per germline, CDR1 LGHNA and CDR2 YNFKEQ. Trimming shortened V by 5 bases and J by 1 base, and 14 bases separated the two germline ends. The CDR3 runs 15 residues. This chain's CDR3 is CASSGGGTLQETQYF. The CDR3, as DNA: TGTGCCAGCAGCGGAGGCGGGACCCTCCAAGAGACCCAGTACTTC.

The chain combines TRBV20-1 with TRBJ2-7; 10 bases agree with TRBD1. The CDR3 has 16 residues. The germline V gene encodes CDR1 DFQATT and CDR2 SNEGSKA (reference sequence). V dropped 3 bases and J dropped 2; count of bases not matched to a gene: 10. CDR3 in DNA: TGCAGTGCTAGGTCCCCTCGGACAGGGGGGACCTACGAGCAGTACTTC. Protein sequence: CSARSPRTGGTYEQYF.

This clonotype was detected ten times or more. The chain is built from TRBV5-5 and TRBJ2-7, with 8 bases identical to TRBD2. V trimming: 6 bases; J trimming: 7 bases; junction bases outside the gene matches: 9. The CDR3 spans 13 residues. The germline CDR1 and CDR2 sequences are SGHKS and YYEKEE (reference sequence). The CDR3 nucleotides read TGTGCCAGCATGAATAGCGGGGCCTGGGAGCAGTACTTC. This sequence encodes CASMNSGAWEQYF.

This rearrangement joins TRBV7-9 to TRBJ2-5; D is possibly TRBD1 or TRBD2 (6 bases each). CDR3 length: 13 amino acids. Germline CDR1 and CDR2: SEHNR and FQNEAQ (reference sequence). Trimming left V 8 bases short and J 4 bases short, with 14 bases between. The CDR3 here is CASAWGAPETQYF. The CDR3, as DNA: TGTGCCAGCGCGTGGGGGGCCCCAGAGACCCAGTACTTC.